A single sample is the source of the 23 T cell receptor beta chains below, sequenced in a study of blood T cell repertoires in COVID-19. The method was immunoSEQ multiplex PCR; TCRdb's version includes in-frame clones alone and lacks a portion of them. The sample holds about 190,000 clones; around 86% are singletons and the top ten take 5.5% to 7.5%. Specimen: peripheral blood. The receptors shown here come from a middle-aged man with acute or convalescent COVID-19.

In this sample, this clone turned up once. The J gene is TRBJ2-3, the V gene TRBV2; 9 bases map to TRBD2. Germline V gives CDR1 SNHLY, CDR2 FYNNEI. The CDR3 sequence is 14 residues long. The J segment lost 6 bases and the V segment lost 6 bases, leaving 7 bases of the junction unmatched. In nucleotides, the CDR3 is TGTGCCAGCAGGCAGGGACTAGCCCTCGATACGCAGTATTTT. This codes for CASRQGLALDTQYF.

The V call is TRBV29-1, the J call TRBJ1-4; D remains ambiguous. From germline, CDR1 is SQVTM and CDR2 ANQGSEA. With 0 bases removed from V and 7 bases from J, the gap between germline ends came to 6 bases. The CDR3 covers 12 residues. The CDR3 is CSVEDGLEKLFF. CDR3 nucleotide sequence: TGCAGCGTTGAAGACGGACTTGAAAAACTGTTTTTT. The full variable domain, completed using reference TRBV29-1 and TRBJ1-4, is SAVISQKPSRDICQRGTSLTIQCQVDSQVTMMFWYRQQPGQSLTLIATANQGSEATYESGFVIDKFPISRPNLTFSTLTVSNMSPEDSSIYLCSVEDGLEKLFFGSGTQLSVL.

The gene calls are TRBV13 and TRBJ2-5; D gene uncertain. CDR1 is PRHDT and CDR2 is FYEKMQ in the germline V gene (reference sequence). The CDR3 totals 13 residues. With 0 bases removed from V and 2 bases from J, the gap between germline ends came to 4 bases. CDR3 sequence: CASSLGQQETQYF. The CDR3 region has the DNA TGTGCCAGCAGCTTAGGACAGCAAGAGACCCAGTACTTC.

The chain employs TRBV6-4 and TRBJ2-2; D call uncertain. With 2 bases removed from V and 6 bases from J, the gap between germline ends came to 10 bases. Germline V CDR1 and CDR2: MRHNA, SNTAGT. The CDR3 runs to 14 residues. CDR3 coding DNA: TGTGCCAGCAGTGACCCGTCTGGAGCCGGGGAGCTGTTTTTT. Its protein is CASSDPSGAGELFF.

The gene calls are TRBV5-1 and TRBJ2-7; no clear D gene. The CDR3 covers 14 residues. Germline assignment: CDR1 SGHRS and CDR2 YFSETQ. Trimming pared 0 bases from V and 3 bases from J, leaving 10 bases between. CDR3 sequence reads: CASSLDGRYYEQYF. DNA for the CDR3: TGCGCCAGCAGCTTGGATGGCAGGTACTACGAGCAGTACTTC.

The chain employs TRBV20-1 and TRBJ2-3, with 7 bases lining up with TRBD1. Per the germline V gene, CDR1 is DFQATT and CDR2 is SNEGSKA (reference sequence). The V segment lost 3 bases and the J segment 4 bases; nucleotides outside the gene matches: 7. This CDR3 is 14 amino acids long. In DNA form, the CDR3 reads TGCAGTGCTAGTAGGGGACAGCACCCAGATACGCAGTATTTT. Encoded protein: CSASRGQHPDTQYF.

This rearrangement joins TRBV6-5 to TRBJ1-2, with 8 positions matching TRBD1. The CDR3 has 14 amino acids. The germline V gene has CDR1 MNHEY and CDR2 SVGAGI. Losses at the gene ends were 0 bases for V and 7 bases for J; bases not matched to a gene: 4. CDR3 coding DNA: TGTGCCAGCAGTTACTCTGGGACAGGCGTTGGCTACACCTTC. Translation: CASSYSGTGVGYTF.

The chain joins TRBV1 to TRBJ2-3; the D call of TRBD2 is as the table states it, not checked on the DNA. TRBV1 is recorded as a pseudogene. The CDR3 spans 17 residues. CDR3 protein: CTSSQVGTSGLTDTQYF. CDR3 coding DNA: TGCACCAGCAGCCAAGTGGGGACTAGCGGTCTCACAGATACGCAGTATTTT.

The V gene is TRBV5-6, the J gene TRBJ2-5, with 11 bases matching TRBD2. Germline CDR1 is SGHDT and CDR2 is YYEEEE. V gave up 3 bases and J gave up 2 bases; unmatched junction bases: 3. The CDR3 loop spans 15 amino acids. CDR3 amino acids: CASSSGLAVQETQYF. The CDR3 nucleotides read TGTGCCAGCAGCTCGGGACTAGCGGTGCAAGAGACCCAGTACTTC.

V is TRBV5-4 and J is TRBJ1-1, with D unresolved. This CDR3 is built from 13 residues. Germline V gene data show CDR1 as SGHNT and CDR2 as YYREEE (reference sequence). V dropped 5 bases and J dropped 7 bases, with 15 bases sitting between them. CDR3 in amino acids: CASSDMGGGEAFF. The CDR3 DNA is TGTGCCAGCAGTGACATGGGCGGAGGTGAAGCTTTCTTT.

This CDR3 is CASSLASQPGGYGYTF. For the CDR3, the DNA is TGCGCCAGCAGCTTGGCAAGTCAGCCCGGGGGCTATGGCTACACCTTC. The chain links TRBV5-1 to TRBJ1-2; tentative D call: TRBD1 (5 bases). V was clipped by 0 bases and J by 4 bases, with 16 bases between them. Germline V gene lookup returns CDR1 SGHRS and CDR2 YFSETQ. CDR3 length equals 16 residues.

The DNA of the CDR3 is TGTGCCAGCAGTGCTGGAGCTTTCGCCACCTTC. Translating it yields CASSAGAFATF. V is TRBV2 and J is TRBJ1-2; D remains ambiguous. The CDR3 has 11 amino acids. V was cut by 4 bases and J by 13 bases, with 13 bases left in between. Germline loops: CDR1 SNHLY, CDR2 FYNNEI.

This clone came up a few times. The CDR3 loop reads CASKTGTVNGYTF. The DNA of the CDR3 is TGTGCCAGCAAAACCGGGACAGTCAATGGCTACACCTTC. The chain carries TRBV27 and TRBJ1-2; 7 bases line up with TRBD1. There are 13 residues in the CDR3. V trimming: 7 bases; J trimming: 6 bases; junction bases outside the gene matches: 8. Germline-derived CDR1 and CDR2 are MNHEY and SMNVEV (reference sequence).

The chain couples TRBV7-9 to TRBJ2-1, with a weak D call TRBD2 (6 bases). Germline CDR1 SEHNR, CDR2 FQNEAQ (reference sequence). The V end lost 2 bases, the J end lost 0 bases, and 17 bases lay between the germline ends. This CDR3 contains 18 residues. In DNA, the CDR3 is TGTGCCAGCAGCTTACCGGGCCCGGGGAGGAGCTCCTACAATGAGCAGTTCTTC. It yields the protein CASSLPGPGRSSYNEQFF.

The J gene is TRBJ2-3, the V gene TRBV27, with 9 bases matching TRBD1. The ends lost 4 bases at V and 5 bases at J; junction bases unmatched: 7. The length of the CDR3 is 15 residues. Germline values: CDR1 MNHEY, CDR2 SMNVEV (reference sequence). The CDR3 sequence is CASSYGTGRLDTQYF. The CDR3 DNA follows: TGTGCCAGCAGTTACGGGACAGGGCGGCTAGATACGCAGTATTTT.

The chain recombines TRBV7-9 with TRBJ1-2; 11 bases are shared with TRBD1. The CDR3 totals 13 residues. Trimming cost V 6 bases and J 6 bases; bases outside gene matches: 3. Germline CDR1 SEHNR, CDR2 FQNEAQ (reference sequence). As DNA, the CDR3 is TGTGCCAGCAGTGGGACAGGGGGAAATGGCTACACCTTC. It codes for CASSGTGGNGYTF.

The chain employs TRBV19 and TRBJ1-1; D gene uncertain. The CDR3 is 15 amino acids. Trimming stripped 0 bases from V and 0 bases from J, with 8 bases between. Germline loops: CDR1 LNHDA, CDR2 SQIVND (reference sequence). The CDR3 sequence is CASSIEHSMNTEAFF. In nucleotides, the CDR3 is TGTGCCAGTAGTATAGAACACAGCATGAACACTGAAGCTTTCTTT.

J is TRBJ1-2 and V is TRBV7-9; TRBD1 agrees at 8 bases. The V gene's germline CDR1 is SEHNR and CDR2 FQNEAQ (reference sequence). After removal of 5 bases from V and 6 bases from J, the junction contained 14 bases not matched to a gene. The CDR3 is 16 residues long. This CDR3 is CASSHPDRGARDGYTF. CDR3 nucleotides: TGTGCCAGCAGCCACCCCGACAGGGGAGCCAGGGATGGCTACACCTTC.

The V call is TRBV27, the J call TRBJ2-1; TRBD2 aligns across 11 bases. CDR3 length: 16 residues. V shed 0 bases and J 4 bases; nucleotides not matched to a gene: 2. From germline, CDR1 is MNHEY and CDR2 SMNVEV (reference sequence). CDR3 in amino acids: CASSLSTSGTYNEQFF. CDR3 nucleotide sequence: TGTGCCAGCAGTTTATCGACTAGCGGGACTTACAATGAGCAGTTCTTC.

The V and J genes are TRBV24-1 and TRBJ2-2, with D possibly TRBD2 on 6 matching bases. The CDR3 loop spans 19 amino acids. The V end was cut by 5 bases, the J end by 8 bases, with 29 bases between. Germline V gene sequence: CDR1 KGHDR, CDR2 SFDVKD. The CDR3 region has the DNA TGTGCCACCAGTGGGTTCCTAGGTTCCGGGACTGCACGAGTTGGGGAGCTGTTTTTT. This gives the protein CATSGFLGSGTARVGELFF.

In this sample, this clone turned up a few times. This chain connects TRBV5-6 to TRBJ1-3, with TRBD1 identical over 9 bases. The CDR3 totals 16 residues. With 4 bases clipped from V and 4 bases from J, the junction kept 9 bases outside the gene matches. Germline CDR1 reads SGHDT; CDR2 reads YYEEEE. CDR3 protein: CASSQNRGLGGNTIYF. CDR3 coding DNA: TGTGCCAGCAGCCAAAACAGGGGGCTAGGAGGAAACACCATATATTTT.

The CDR3 DNA sequence: TGTGCCAGCAGTAGTGGCCGGACAGGGGCCACCGGGGAGCTGTTTTTT. This gives the protein CASSSGRTGATGELFF. This chain uses TRBV11-2 with TRBJ2-2; 9 bases agree with TRBD1. V was clipped by 6 bases and J by 4 bases; unmatched bases: 9. In germline, CDR1 is SGHAT, CDR2 FQNNGV. CDR3 size: 16 residues.

The chain recombines TRBV7-8 with TRBJ2-2, with TRBD1 matching 10 bases. This CDR3 is built from 14 residues. The ends lost 8 bases at V and 4 bases at J; junction bases unmatched: 4. The V gene's germline CDR1 is SGHVS and CDR2 FQNEAQ. Here the CDR3 reads CASPRTGGTGELFF. CDR3 sequence (DNA): TGTGCCAGCCCCCGGACAGGGGGCACCGGGGAGCTGTTTTTT.